The clone carrying this T cell receptor (beta chain) is medium-sized in the sample. The antigen is unknown. This specimen comes from a study of memory CD4+ T cells and cytomegalovirus serostatus. Study outcomes and limitations: Suggested: most of the CMV-linked TCR signature lies in CD4+ memory cells.

The sort gate was single viable CD3+CD4+CD8-CD45RO+ cells for memory CD4+ T cells. Per the study methods: Out-of-frame sequences were removed, leaving around 2,000,000 distinct TCRbeta sequences. Only in-frame clones appear in the TCRdb table, and some are missing; sequencing was by immunoSEQ multiplex PCR. V and J calls plus clone size are reproduced from that table; the DNA served to infer D and trimming. Of approximately 40,000 clones listed, 75% to 85% are singletons. Trimming removed 1 base from V and 6 bases from J, with 14 bases in between. The CDR3 sequence is 14 residues long. Germline V CDR1 and CDR2: SGHNT, YYREEE (reference sequence).

Specimen: memory CD4+ T cells from blood. The chain recombines TRBV5-4 with TRBJ2-7; D is possibly TRBD1 or TRBD2 (5 bases each). The receptor's source is an adult in good health and CMV-seronegative. The CDR3 DNA sequence: TGTGCCAGCAGCTTGTTGGGACGGGTGGGCGAGCAGTACTTC. Protein: CASSLLGRVGEQYF.